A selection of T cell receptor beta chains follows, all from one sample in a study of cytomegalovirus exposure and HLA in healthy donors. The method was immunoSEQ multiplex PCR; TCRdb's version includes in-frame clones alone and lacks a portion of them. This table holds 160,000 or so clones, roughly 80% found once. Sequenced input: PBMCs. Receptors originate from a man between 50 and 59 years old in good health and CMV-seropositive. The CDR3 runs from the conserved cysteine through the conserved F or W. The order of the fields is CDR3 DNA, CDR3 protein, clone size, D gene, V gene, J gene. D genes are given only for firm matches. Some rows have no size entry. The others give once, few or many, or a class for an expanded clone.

TGTGCCAGCAGCTTAACTGGACTAGCTGTGAATGAGCAGTTCTTC	CASSLTGLAVNEQFF	-	TRBD2	TRBV7-8	TRBJ2-1
TGTGCCAGCAGGAGACTAGCGGGAGGGAACCAAGAGACCCAGTACTTC	CASRRLAGGNQETQYF	-	TRBD2	TRBV27	TRBJ2-5
TGCGCCAGCAGCCGATCACAGGGATTTAATTCACCCCTCCACTTT	CASSRSQGFNSPLHF	-	-	TRBV4-1	TRBJ1-6
TGTGCCAGCAGCCGGGACAGGGGGCTCGAGCAGTACTTC	CASSRDRGLEQYF	-	TRBD1	TRBV5-4	TRBJ2-7
TGCAGTGCTCCGCTAGCAGATACGCAGTATTTT	CSAPLADTQYF	once	-	TRBV20-1	TRBJ2-3
TGTGCCAGCAGCGCCCCCCCCACGGGCAGGGGCACAGATACGCAGTATTTT	CASSAPPTGRGTDTQYF	-	-	TRBV9	TRBJ2-3
TGCGCCAGCAGCTTGGGGCGGGGATTCACAGATACGCAGTATTTT	CASSLGRGFTDTQYF	-	-	TRBV5-1	TRBJ2-3
TGTGCCAGCAGGAACGCCGGACAGGGCGGAGGCTACACCTTC	CASRNAGQGGGYTF	-	TRBD1	TRBV6-5	TRBJ1-2
TGTGCCAGCAGTCCCCACGGGGAACCGAACACCATATATTTT	CASSPHGEPNTIYF	-	-	TRBV6-5	TRBJ1-3
TGTGCCACCAGCCGCCAGGATTACCAAGAGACCCAGTACTTC	CATSRQDYQETQYF	-	-	TRBV15	TRBJ2-5
TGTGCCTGGAGTCTCGCGGTCACTGAAGCTTTCTTT	CAWSLAVTEAFF	-	-	TRBV30	TRBJ1-1
TGTGCCACCAGCAGAGATGAGGGCGGGAGGGCCTCCAATGAGCAGTTCTTC	CATSRDEGGRASNEQFF	-	TRBD2	TRBV15	TRBJ2-1
TGTGCCAGCAGCCAATCGCGGATGACAGCGCGAGGAAACACCATATATTTT	CASSQSRMTARGNTIYF	-	-	TRBV16	TRBJ1-3
TGTGCCAGCAGTTCAATTTCCGGGAAGAACACAGATACGCAGTATTTT	CASSSISGKNTDTQYF	once	-	TRBV6-5	TRBJ2-3
TGTGCCCTAGAGCGGGTTTACAATGAGCAGTTCTTC	CALERVYNEQFF	-	-	TRBV30	TRBJ2-1
TGCGCCAGCAGCCCGGGGACTAGCGGGAGTCGGAGCACAGATACGCAGTATTTT	CASSPGTSGSRSTDTQYF	-	TRBD2	TRBV4-1	TRBJ2-3
TGTGCCATCAGTGCCCAGGCAAATAGCAATCAGCCCCAGCATTTT	CAISAQANSNQPQHF	-	-	TRBV10-3	TRBJ1-5
TGTGCCACCTCGGGGGTCACCGGGGAGCTGTTTTTT	CATSGVTGELFF	-	-	TRBV28	TRBJ2-2
TGTGCCAGCAGTCCCCAGGGAACAAGCAATCAGCCCCAGCATTTT	CASSPQGTSNQPQHF	-	-	TRBV28	TRBJ1-5
TGTGCCAGCAGTGAATCCCGGACAAACACTGAAGCTTTCTTT	CASSESRTNTEAFF	-	-	TRBV6-1	TRBJ1-1
TGTGCCAGCAGCTCCGGTGGGGGGGAAGGCACAGATACGCAGTATTTT	CASSSGGGEGTDTQYF	-	TRBD2	TRBV7-3	TRBJ2-3
TGTGCCAGCAGTTACTCGATTTTGAGGGGGACTGAAGCTTTCTTT	CASSYSILRGTEAFF	-	-	TRBV6-5	TRBJ1-1
TGCGCCAGCAGCCAAGGTTTACAGGGGAAGGGGGAGCTGTTTTTT	CASSQGLQGKGELFF	-	TRBD1	TRBV4-1	TRBJ2-2